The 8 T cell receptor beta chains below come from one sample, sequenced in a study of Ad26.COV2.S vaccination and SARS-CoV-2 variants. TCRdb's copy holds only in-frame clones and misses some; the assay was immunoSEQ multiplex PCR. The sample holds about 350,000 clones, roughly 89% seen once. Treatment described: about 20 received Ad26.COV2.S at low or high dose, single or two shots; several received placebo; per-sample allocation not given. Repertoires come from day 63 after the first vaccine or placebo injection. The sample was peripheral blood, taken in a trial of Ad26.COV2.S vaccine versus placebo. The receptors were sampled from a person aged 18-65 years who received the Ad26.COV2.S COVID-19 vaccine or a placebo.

The CDR3 DNA reads as TGTGCCAGCAGCTTACTGGTTAGCTTGGAGACCCAGTACTTC. It yields the protein CASSLLVSLETQYF. This chain links TRBV7-9 with TRBJ2-5; D remains unclear. V shed 2 bases and J shed 5 bases, with 12 bases lying between them. The CDR3 length is 14 residues. Germline V lookup: CDR1 SEHNR, CDR2 FQNEAQ (reference sequence). The whole variable domain, filled in from reference TRBV7-9 and TRBJ2-5, reads DTGVSQNPRHKITKRGQNVTFRCDPISEHNRLYWYRQTLGQGPEFLTYFQNEAQLEKSRLLSDRFSAERPKGSFSTLEIQRTEQGDSAMYLCASSLLVSLETQYFGPGTRLLVL.

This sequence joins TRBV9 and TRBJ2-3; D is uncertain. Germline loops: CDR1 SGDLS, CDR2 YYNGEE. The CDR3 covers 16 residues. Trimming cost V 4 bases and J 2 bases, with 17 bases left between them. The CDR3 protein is CASSPRWGILTDTQYF. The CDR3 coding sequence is TGTGCCAGCAGCCCCCGGTGGGGAATCCTCACAGATACGCAGTATTTT.

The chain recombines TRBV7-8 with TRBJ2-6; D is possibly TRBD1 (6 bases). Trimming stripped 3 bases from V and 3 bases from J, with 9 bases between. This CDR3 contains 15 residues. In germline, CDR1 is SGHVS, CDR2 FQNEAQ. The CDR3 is CASSFRGVGANVLTF. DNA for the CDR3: TGTGCCAGCAGCTTCAGGGGCGTTGGGGCCAACGTCCTGACTTTC.

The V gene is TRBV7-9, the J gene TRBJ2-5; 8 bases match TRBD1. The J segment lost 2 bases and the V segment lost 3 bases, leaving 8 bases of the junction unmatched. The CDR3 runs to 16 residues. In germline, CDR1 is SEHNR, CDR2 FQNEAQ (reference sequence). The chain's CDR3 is CASSFGQGRGQETQYF. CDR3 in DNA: TGTGCCAGCAGCTTCGGACAGGGAAGGGGGCAAGAGACCCAGTACTTC.

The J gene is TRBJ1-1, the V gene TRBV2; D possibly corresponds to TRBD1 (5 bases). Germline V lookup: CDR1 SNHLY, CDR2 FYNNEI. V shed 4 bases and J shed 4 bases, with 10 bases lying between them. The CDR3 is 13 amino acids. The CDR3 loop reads CASSAQGFTEAFF. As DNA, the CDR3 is TGTGCCAGCAGTGCGCAGGGTTTCACTGAAGCTTTCTTT.

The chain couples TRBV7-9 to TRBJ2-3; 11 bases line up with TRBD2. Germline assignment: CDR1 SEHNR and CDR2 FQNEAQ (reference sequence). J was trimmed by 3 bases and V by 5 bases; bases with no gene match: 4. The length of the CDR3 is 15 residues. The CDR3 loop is CASSISGGATDTQYF. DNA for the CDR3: TGTGCCAGCAGCATTAGCGGGGGGGCGACAGATACGCAGTATTTT. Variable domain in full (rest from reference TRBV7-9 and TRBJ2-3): DTGVSQNPRHKITKRGQNVTFRCDPISEHNRLYWYRQTLGQGPEFLTYFQNEAQLEKSRLLSDRFSAERPKGSFSTLEIQRTEQGDSAMYLCASSISGGATDTQYFGPGTRLTVL.

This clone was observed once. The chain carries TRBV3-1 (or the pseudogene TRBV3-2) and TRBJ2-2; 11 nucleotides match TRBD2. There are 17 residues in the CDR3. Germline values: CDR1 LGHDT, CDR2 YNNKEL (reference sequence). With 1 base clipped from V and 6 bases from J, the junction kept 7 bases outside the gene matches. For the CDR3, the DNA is TGTGCCAGCAGCCAAGGTAGCGGGGGGGCTAGCCCCGGGGAGCTGTTTTTT. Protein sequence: CASSQGSGGASPGELFF.

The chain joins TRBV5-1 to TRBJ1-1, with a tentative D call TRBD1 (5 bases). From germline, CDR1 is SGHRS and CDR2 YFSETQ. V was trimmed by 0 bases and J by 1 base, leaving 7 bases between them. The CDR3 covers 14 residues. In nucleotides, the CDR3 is TGCGCCAGCAGCTTGGGGGGGAGGAACACTGAAGCTTTCTTT. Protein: CASSLGGRNTEAFF.